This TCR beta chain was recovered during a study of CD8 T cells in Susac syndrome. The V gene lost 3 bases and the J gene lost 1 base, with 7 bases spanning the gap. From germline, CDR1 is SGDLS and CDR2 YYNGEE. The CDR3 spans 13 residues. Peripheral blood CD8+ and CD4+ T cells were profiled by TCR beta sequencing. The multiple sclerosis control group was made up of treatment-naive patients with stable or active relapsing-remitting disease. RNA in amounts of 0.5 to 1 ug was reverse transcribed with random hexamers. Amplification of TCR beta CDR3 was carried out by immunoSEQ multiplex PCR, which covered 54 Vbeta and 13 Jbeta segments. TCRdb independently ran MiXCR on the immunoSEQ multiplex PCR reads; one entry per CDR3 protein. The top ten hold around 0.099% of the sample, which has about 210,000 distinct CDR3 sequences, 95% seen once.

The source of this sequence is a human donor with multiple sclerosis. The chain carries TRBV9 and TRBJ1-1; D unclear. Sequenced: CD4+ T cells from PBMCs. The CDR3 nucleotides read TGTGCCAGCAGCGCAAGCAAGAACACTGAAGCTTTCTTT. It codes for CASSASKNTEAFF.